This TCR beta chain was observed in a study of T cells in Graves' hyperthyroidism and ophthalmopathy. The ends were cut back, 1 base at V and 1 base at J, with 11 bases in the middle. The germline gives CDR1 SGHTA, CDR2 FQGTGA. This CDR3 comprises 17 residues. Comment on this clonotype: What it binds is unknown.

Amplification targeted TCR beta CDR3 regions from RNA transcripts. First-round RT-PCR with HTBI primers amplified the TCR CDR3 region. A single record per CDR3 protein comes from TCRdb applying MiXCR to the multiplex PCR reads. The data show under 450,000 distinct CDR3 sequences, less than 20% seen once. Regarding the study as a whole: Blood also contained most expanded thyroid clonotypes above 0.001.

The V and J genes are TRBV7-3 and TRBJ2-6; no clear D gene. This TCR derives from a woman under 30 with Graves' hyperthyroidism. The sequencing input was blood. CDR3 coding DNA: TGTGCCAGCAGCTTAAATCCAGGATTGTCTGGGGCCAACGTCCTGACTTTC. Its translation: CASSLNPGLSGANVLTF. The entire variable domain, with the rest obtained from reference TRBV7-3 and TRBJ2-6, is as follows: GAGVSQTPSNKVTEKGKYVELRCDPISGHTALYWYRQSLGQGPEFLIYFQGTGAADDSGLPNDRFFAVRPEGSVSTLKIQRTERGDSAVYLCASSLNPGLSGANVLTFGAGSRLTVL.